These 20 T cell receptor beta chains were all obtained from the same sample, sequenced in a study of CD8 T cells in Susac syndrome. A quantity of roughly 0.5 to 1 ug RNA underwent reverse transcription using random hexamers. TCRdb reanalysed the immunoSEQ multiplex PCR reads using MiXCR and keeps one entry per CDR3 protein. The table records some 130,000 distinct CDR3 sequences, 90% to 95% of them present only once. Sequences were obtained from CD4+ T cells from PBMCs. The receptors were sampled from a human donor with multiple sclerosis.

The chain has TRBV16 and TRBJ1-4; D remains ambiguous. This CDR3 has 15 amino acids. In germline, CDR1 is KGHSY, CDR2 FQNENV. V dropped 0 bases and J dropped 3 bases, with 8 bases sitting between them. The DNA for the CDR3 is TGTGCCAGCAGCCAATCGCCAGCACCTAATGAAAAACTGTTTTTT. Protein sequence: CASSQSPAPNEKLFF.

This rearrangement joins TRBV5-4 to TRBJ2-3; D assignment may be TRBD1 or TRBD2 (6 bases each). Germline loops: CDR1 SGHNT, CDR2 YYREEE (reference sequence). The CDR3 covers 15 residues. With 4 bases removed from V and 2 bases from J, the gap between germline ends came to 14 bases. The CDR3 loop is CASSGGGGFTDTQYF. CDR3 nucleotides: TGTGCCAGCAGCGGCGGAGGGGGGTTCACAGATACGCAGTATTTT.

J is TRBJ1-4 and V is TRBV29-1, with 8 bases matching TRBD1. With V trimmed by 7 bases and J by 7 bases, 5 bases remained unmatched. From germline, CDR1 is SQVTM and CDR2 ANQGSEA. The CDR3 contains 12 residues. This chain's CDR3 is CSARTGSEKLFF. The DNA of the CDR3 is TGCAGCGCGAGGACAGGGAGTGAAAAACTGTTTTTT.

The DNA of the CDR3 is TGCGCCAGCAGCCCGGACGGTCATAGCAATCAGCCCCAGCATTTT. Its translation: CASSPDGHSNQPQHF. The chain uses TRBV5-1 and TRBJ1-5; D is unresolved. With 4 bases removed from V and 0 bases from J, the gap between germline ends came to 11 bases. Germline-derived CDR1 and CDR2 are SGHRS and YFSETQ. This CDR3 comprises 15 residues. Drawing the rest from reference TRBV5-1 and TRBJ1-5, the complete variable domain is KAGVTQTPRYLIKTRGQQVTLSCSPISGHRSVSWYQQTPGQGLQFLFEYFSETQRNKGNFPGRFSGRQFSNSRSEMNVSTLELGDSALYLCASSPDGHSNQPQHFGDGTRLSIL.

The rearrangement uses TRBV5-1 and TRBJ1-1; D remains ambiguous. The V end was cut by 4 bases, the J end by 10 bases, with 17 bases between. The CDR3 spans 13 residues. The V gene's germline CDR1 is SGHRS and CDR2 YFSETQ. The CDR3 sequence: CASSPDRPEGAFF. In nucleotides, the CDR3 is TGCGCCAGCAGCCCCGATCGTCCAGAGGGAGCTTTCTTT.

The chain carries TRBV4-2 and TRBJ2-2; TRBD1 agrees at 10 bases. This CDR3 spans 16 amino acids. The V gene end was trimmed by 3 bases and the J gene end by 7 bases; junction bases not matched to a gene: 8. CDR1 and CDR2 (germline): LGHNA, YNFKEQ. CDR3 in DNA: TGTGCCAGCAGCCACCCAGGGACAGGGGAGGACGGGGAGCTGTTTTTT. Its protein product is CASSHPGTGEDGELFF.

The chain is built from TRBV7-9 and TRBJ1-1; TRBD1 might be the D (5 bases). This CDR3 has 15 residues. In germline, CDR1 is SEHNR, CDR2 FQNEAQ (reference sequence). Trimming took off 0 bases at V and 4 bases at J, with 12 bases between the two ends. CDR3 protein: CASSLAGGTTTEAFF. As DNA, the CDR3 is TGTGCCAGCAGCTTAGCGGGGGGTACTACCACTGAAGCTTTCTTT.

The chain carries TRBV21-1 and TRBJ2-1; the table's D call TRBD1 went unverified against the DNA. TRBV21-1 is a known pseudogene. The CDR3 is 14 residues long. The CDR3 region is CASSNGDRRDEQFF. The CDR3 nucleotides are TGTGCCAGCAGCAACGGGGACAGGAGAGATGAGCAGTTCTTC.

CDR3 sequence: CASSPPGGSSYEQYF. CDR3 nucleotide sequence: TGTGCCAGCAGCCCCCCAGGGGGGAGCTCCTACGAGCAGTACTTC. V and J are TRBV7-6 and TRBJ2-7; D perhaps matches TRBD1 (7 bases). Trimming took off 5 bases at V and 0 bases at J, with 14 bases between the two ends. This CDR3 is built from 15 residues. Looked up from germline, CDR1 is SGHVS and CDR2 is FNYEAQ.

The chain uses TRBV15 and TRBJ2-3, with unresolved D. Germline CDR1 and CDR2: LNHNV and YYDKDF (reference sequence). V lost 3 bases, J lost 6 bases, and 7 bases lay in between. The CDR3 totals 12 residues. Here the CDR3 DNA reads TGTGCCACCAGCAGTCGTCCGGATACGCAGTATTTT. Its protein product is CATSSRPDTQYF.

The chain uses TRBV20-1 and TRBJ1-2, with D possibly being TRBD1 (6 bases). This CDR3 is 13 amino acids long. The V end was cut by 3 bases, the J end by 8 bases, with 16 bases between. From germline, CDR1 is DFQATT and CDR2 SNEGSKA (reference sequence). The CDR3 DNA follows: TGCAGTGCTAGTGAGGGGGTAGTATCCGGCTACACCTTC. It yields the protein CSASEGVVSGYTF.

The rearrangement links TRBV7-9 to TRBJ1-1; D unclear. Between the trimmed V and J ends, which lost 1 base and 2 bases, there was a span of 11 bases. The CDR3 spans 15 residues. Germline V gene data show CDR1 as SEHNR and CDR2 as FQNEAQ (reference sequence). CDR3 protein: CASSLDRSVNTEAFF. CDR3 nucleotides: TGTGCCAGCAGCTTAGATCGGTCAGTTAACACTGAAGCTTTCTTT.

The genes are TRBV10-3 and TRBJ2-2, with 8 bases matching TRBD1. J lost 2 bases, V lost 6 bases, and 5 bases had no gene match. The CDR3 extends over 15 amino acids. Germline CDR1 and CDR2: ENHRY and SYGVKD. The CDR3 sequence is CAIRKDRANTGELFF. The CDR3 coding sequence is TGTGCCATCAGGAAGGACAGGGCCAACACCGGGGAGCTGTTTTTT.

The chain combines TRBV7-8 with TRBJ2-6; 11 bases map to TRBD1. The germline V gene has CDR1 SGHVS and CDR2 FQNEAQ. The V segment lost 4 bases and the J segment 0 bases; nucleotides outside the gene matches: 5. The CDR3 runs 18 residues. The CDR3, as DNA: TGTGCCAGCAGCTACCGGGACAGGGGGTACTCTGGGGCCAACGTCCTGACTTTC. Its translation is CASSYRDRGYSGANVLTF.

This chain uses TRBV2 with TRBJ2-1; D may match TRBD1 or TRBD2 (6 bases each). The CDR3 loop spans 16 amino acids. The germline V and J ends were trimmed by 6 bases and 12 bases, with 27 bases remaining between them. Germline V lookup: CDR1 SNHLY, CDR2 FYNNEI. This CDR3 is CASRRGGRRELEGQFF. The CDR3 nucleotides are TGTGCCAGCAGAAGAGGGGGGAGGAGAGAGCTGGAAGGGCAGTTCTTC.

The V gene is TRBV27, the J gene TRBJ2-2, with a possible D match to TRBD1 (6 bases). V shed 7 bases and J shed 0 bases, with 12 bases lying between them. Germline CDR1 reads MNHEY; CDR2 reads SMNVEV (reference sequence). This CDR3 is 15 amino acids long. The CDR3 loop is CASTEQGSNTGELFF. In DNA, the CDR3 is TGTGCCAGCACTGAACAGGGCTCGAACACCGGGGAGCTGTTTTTT.

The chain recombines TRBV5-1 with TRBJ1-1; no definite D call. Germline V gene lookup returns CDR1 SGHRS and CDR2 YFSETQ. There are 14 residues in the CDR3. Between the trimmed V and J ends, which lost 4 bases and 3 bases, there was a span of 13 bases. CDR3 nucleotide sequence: TGCGCCAGCAGCGTGGAGGGTACGCACACTGAAGCTTTCTTT. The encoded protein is CASSVEGTHTEAFF.

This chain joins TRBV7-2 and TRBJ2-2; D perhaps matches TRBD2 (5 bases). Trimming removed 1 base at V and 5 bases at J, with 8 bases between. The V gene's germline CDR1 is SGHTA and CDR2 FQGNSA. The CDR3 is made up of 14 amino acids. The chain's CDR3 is CASSLDRRTGELFF. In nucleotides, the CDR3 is TGTGCCAGCAGCTTAGATCGGAGGACCGGGGAGCTGTTTTTT.

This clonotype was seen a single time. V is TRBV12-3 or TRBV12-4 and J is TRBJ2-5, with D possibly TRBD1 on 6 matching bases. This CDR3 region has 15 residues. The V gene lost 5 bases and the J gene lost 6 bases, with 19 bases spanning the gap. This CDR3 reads CASSPWQGTSKTQYF. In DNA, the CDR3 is TGTGCCAGCAGTCCTTGGCAGGGGACCTCAAAGACCCAGTACTTC.

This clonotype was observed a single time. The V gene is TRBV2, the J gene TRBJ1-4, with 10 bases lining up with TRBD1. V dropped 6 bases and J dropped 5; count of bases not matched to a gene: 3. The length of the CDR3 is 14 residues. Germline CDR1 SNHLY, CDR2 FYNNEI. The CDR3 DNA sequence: TGTGCCAGCAGCAAGGGACAGGGGAATGAAAAACTGTTTTTT. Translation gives CASSKGQGNEKLFF.